The rows below give T cell receptor beta chains drawn from one sample of a study of blood T cell repertoires in COVID-19. Only in-frame clones appear in the TCRdb table, and some are missing; sequencing was by immunoSEQ multiplex PCR. The repertoire holds fewer than 300,000 clones, with 80% to 90% as singletons. Sequencing was performed on peripheral blood. Receptors originate from a man younger than 45 with acute or convalescent COVID-19. Both conserved end residues are part of each CDR3. A D gene is named only where the DNA matches it firmly. For some rows the clone size is stated as once, few or many, or as a class when expanded; others skip it.

J: TRBJ1-1; V: TRBV5-4; D: TRBD1; size: NA; CDR3: CASSLWTGKTEAFF; DNA: TGTGCCAGCAGCTTGTGGACAGGGAAAACTGAAGCTTTCTTT
J: TRBJ2-7; V: TRBV7-8; D: TRBD1; size: NA; CDR3: CASRDRTGSYEQYF; DNA: TGTGCCAGCAGGGACAGGACTGGTTCCTACGAGCAGTACTTC
J: TRBJ2-7; V: TRBV5-1; D: TRBD1; size: once; CDR3: CASSLRQGAGEQYF; DNA: TGCGCCAGCAGCTTGCGACAGGGGGCGGGGGAGCAGTACTTC
J: TRBJ2-1; V: TRBV10-3; D: TRBD2; size: NA; CDR3: CAIRERGTSGGDEQFF; DNA: TGTGCCATCAGAGAACGAGGGACTAGCGGGGGCGATGAGCAGTTCTTC
J: TRBJ2-1; V: TRBV19; D: TRBD2; size: once; CDR3: CASSIQLAGTTMSSYNEQFF; DNA: TGTGCCAGTAGTATCCAACTAGCGGGTACGACGATGAGCTCCTACAATGAGCAGTTCTTC
J: TRBJ1-2; V: TRBV28; D: TRBD1; size: NA; CDR3: CASTHGDSYGYTF; DNA: TGTGCCAGCACCCATGGGGACAGCTATGGCTACACCTTC
J: TRBJ1-1; V: TRBV7-8; D: TRBD1; size: NA; CDR3: CASSLGGQGRTEAFF; DNA: TGTGCCAGCAGCTTAGGGGGACAGGGGAGGACTGAAGCTTTCTTT
J: TRBJ1-2; V: TRBV6-5; D: NA; size: NA; CDR3: CASKGVSFILGYTF; DNA: TGTGCCAGCAAAGGGGTATCGTTTATTTTGGGCTACACCTTC
J: TRBJ2-1; V: TRBV28; D: TRBD1; size: few; CDR3: CASRRQVGTGRNEQFF; DNA: TGTGCCAGCAGGCGACAGGTTGGGACAGGGCGGAATGAGCAGTTCTTC
J: TRBJ1-1; V: TRBV5-4; D: NA; size: NA; CDR3: CASSPVQGSGTEAFF; DNA: TGTGCCAGCAGCCCGGTGCAGGGTTCAGGCACTGAAGCTTTCTTT
J: TRBJ1-5; V: TRBV28; D: NA; size: NA; CDR3: CASSPGYQPQHF; DNA: TGTGCCAGCAGTCCGGGGTATCAGCCCCAGCATTTT
J: TRBJ1-2; V: TRBV19; D: TRBD1; size: NA; CDR3: CASSTSGGTNYGYTF; DNA: TGTGCCAGTAGTACTTCAGGGGGGACTAACTATGGCTACACCTTC
J: TRBJ2-7; V: TRBV28; D: NA; size: NA; CDR3: CASSRQTVLYEQYF; DNA: TGTGCCAGCAGTCGACAGACGGTCCTCTACGAGCAGTACTTC